This TCR beta chain was profiled in a study of blood T cells in healthy people across ages. A second PCR of 7 to 11 cycles used a sample-barcoded 5' primer and a J-beta primer mix. TCRdb analysed the 5' RACE reads with MiXCR anew, one entry per CDR3 protein. This table has 550,000 to 750,000 distinct CDR3 sequences, roughly 21% appearing once. Trimming stripped 4 bases from V and 8 bases from J, with 17 bases between. Germline values: CDR1 SEHNR, CDR2 FQNEAQ (reference sequence). This CDR3 contains 15 residues. In this sample, this clonotype turned up a few times. The chain uses TRBV7-9 and TRBJ1-4, with D maybe TRBD1 (6 bases). The sample comprised blood. The receptor was isolated from a man between 65 and 85 years old in good health. The CDR3 loop reads CASSSGQREGEKLFF. The CDR3 DNA sequence: TGTGCCAGCAGCTCCGGACAGAGGGAGGGAGAAAAACTGTTTTTT.